This entry lists 11 T cell receptor beta chains sequenced from one sample in a study of OX40 agonist ivuxolimab in advanced cancers. Generated by immunoSEQ multiplex PCR, the TCRdb table keeps only in-frame clones and is missing some. The data hold more than 20,000 clones, with 88% observed a single time. Sequencing used CD4+ or CD8+ T cells sorted from blood, obtained in a trial of the OX40 agonist ivuxolimab. These receptors were obtained from an adult with an advanced solid tumor such as melanoma, head and neck, liver or kidney cancer.

The chain carries TRBV13 and TRBJ2-7; D is ambiguous. V lost 2 bases, J lost 5 bases, and 7 bases lay in between. Germline V gene data show CDR1 as PRHDT and CDR2 as FYEKMQ (reference sequence). The CDR3 extends over 12 amino acids. CDR3 amino acids: CASSLRTDEQYF. The DNA of the CDR3 is TGTGCCAGCAGCTTAAGAACGGACGAGCAGTACTTC.

The CDR3 spells CASRYMTGGPGELFF. The CDR3 region has the DNA TGTGCCAGCAGGTACATGACCGGGGGGCCCGGGGAGCTGTTTTTT. The rearrangement uses TRBV7-6 and TRBJ2-2; D might be TRBD2 (7 bases). The CDR3 totals 15 residues. V shed 6 bases and J shed 6 bases, with 17 bases lying between them. Germline values: CDR1 SGHVS, CDR2 FNYEAQ. The full variable domain, with the rest looked up from reference TRBV7-6 and TRBJ2-2, is GAGVSQSPRYKVTKRGQDVALRCDPISGHVSLYWYRQALGQGPEFLTYFNYEAQQDKSGLPNDRFSAERPEGSISTLTIQRTEQRDSAMYRCASRYMTGGPGELFFGEGSRLTVL.

The gene calls are TRBV5-1 and TRBJ1-3; the match to TRBD1 covers 7 bases. The CDR3 length is 15 residues. Looked up from germline, CDR1 is SGHRS and CDR2 is YFSETQ. J gave up 3 bases and V 3 bases, and 6 bases lay outside the gene matches. The CDR3 region has the DNA TGCGCCAGCAGCTCTGACAGGGAGTATGGAAACACCATATATTTT. It is translated as CASSSDREYGNTIYF.

This sequence joins TRBV25-1 and TRBJ2-2; 7 bases line up with TRBD1. CDR3 size: 18 residues. CDR1 MGHDK and CDR2 SYGVNS come from the germline V gene. The V segment lost 2 bases and the J segment 2 bases; nucleotides outside the gene matches: 11. In DNA form, the CDR3 reads TGTGCCAGCAGTGAACAAATCACCGGGACAGATAACACCGGGGAGCTGTTTTTT. It translates to CASSEQITGTDNTGELFF. The full variable domain, in which reference TRBV25-1 and TRBJ2-2 provide the parts outside the CDR3, is EADIYQTPRYLVIGTGKKITLECSQTMGHDKMYWYQQDPGMELHLIHYSYGVNSTEKGDLSSESTVSRIRTEHFPLTLESARPSHTSQYLCASSEQITGTDNTGELFFGEGSRLTVL.

The chain employs TRBV7-6 and TRBJ1-5; TRBD1 agrees at 7 bases. Germline assignment: CDR1 SGHVS and CDR2 FNYEAQ. V shed 5 bases, J shed 3 bases, and the junction held 7 bases outside the gene matches. This CDR3 has 15 residues. CDR3 region: CASSPRTGHNQPQHF. In nucleotides, the CDR3 is TGTGCCAGCAGCCCGCGGACAGGACACAATCAGCCCCAGCATTTT. Drawing the rest from reference TRBV7-6 and TRBJ1-5, the complete variable domain is GAGVSQSPRYKVTKRGQDVALRCDPISGHVSLYWYRQALGQGPEFLTYFNYEAQQDKSGLPNDRFSAERPEGSISTLTIQRTEQRDSAMYRCASSPRTGHNQPQHFGDGTRLSIL.

The chain recombines TRBV14 with TRBJ2-7; no reliable D call. The CDR3 is 14 amino acids. The germline V gene encodes CDR1 SGHDN and CDR2 FVKESK. Deletions cut 1 base from V and 1 base from J, with 8 bases between. The CDR3 DNA sequence: TGTGCCAGCAGCCAAGGACGCGCGTCCTACGAGCAGTACTTC. Its translation: CASSQGRASYEQYF. Full variable domain (outside the CDR3, taken from reference TRBV14 and TRBJ2-7): EAGVTQFPSHSVIEKGQTVTLRCDPISGHDNLYWYRRVMGKEIKFLLHFVKESKQDESGMPNNRFLAERTGGTYSTLKVQPAELEDSGVYFCASSQGRASYEQYFGPGTRLTVT.

The rearrangement links TRBV5-8 to TRBJ1-5, with D perhaps TRBD1 (5 bases). The CDR3 has 15 amino acids. CDR1 and CDR2 (germline): SGHTS, YDEGEE. Trimming left V 1 base short and J 3 bases short, with 11 bases between. In nucleotides, the CDR3 is TGTGCCAGCAGCTTGCTTACGGACAACAATCAGCCCCAGCATTTT. The encoded protein is CASSLLTDNNQPQHF. Full variable domain (outside the CDR3, taken from reference TRBV5-8 and TRBJ1-5): EAGVTQSPTHLIKTRGQQATLRCSPISGHTSVYWYQQALGLGLQFLLWYDEGEERNRGNFPPRFSGRQFPNYSSELNVNALELEDSALYLCASSLLTDNNQPQHFGDGTRLSIL.

This clone was seen once. The chain joins TRBV4-2 to TRBJ1-1; D call uncertain. This CDR3 spans 14 amino acids. Germline values: CDR1 LGHNA, CDR2 YNFKEQ. Trimming cost V 2 bases and J 5 bases, with 12 bases left between them. The CDR3 sequence: CASSQPEIQTEAFF. DNA for the CDR3: TGTGCCAGCAGCCAACCCGAAATTCAGACTGAAGCTTTCTTT.

The chain is built from TRBV27 and TRBJ2-7; TRBD1 is a possible D gene (5 bases). The ends were cut back, 3 bases at V and 3 bases at J, with 9 bases in the middle. Germline V CDR1 and CDR2: MNHEY, SMNVEV (reference sequence). This CDR3 has 13 residues. CDR3 in amino acids: CASSFGASYEQYF. The CDR3 DNA reads TGTGCCAGCAGTTTTGGGGCTAGCTACGAGCAGTACTTC.

J is TRBJ2-3 and V is TRBV7-3; 9 nucleotides align to TRBD1. The length of the CDR3 is 18 residues. Germline CDR1 and CDR2: SGHTA and FQGTGA. Germline trimming cut 0 bases from V and 3 bases from J; bases unmatched to any gene: 10. The CDR3 spells CASSLTLRGQGVTDTQYF. The DNA for the CDR3 is TGTGCCAGCAGCTTAACGTTAAGGGGACAGGGCGTGACAGATACGCAGTATTTT.

This chain joins TRBV20-1 and TRBJ2-1, with no clear D. The CDR3 has 9 amino acids. Germline V gives CDR1 DFQATT, CDR2 SNEGSKA (reference sequence). Trimming left V 2 bases short and J 7 bases short, with 0 bases between. CDR3 DNA: TGCAGTGCTAGAAATGAGCAGTTCTTC. Residues: CSARNEQFF.